What follows are 15 T cell receptor beta chains derived from one specimen sequenced in a study of blood T cell repertoires in COVID-19. Here immunoSEQ multiplex PCR was the method, and the copy in TCRdb shows in-frame clones only, minus some. The sample lists 400,000 to 500,000 clones, roughly 84% occurring once. What was sequenced was PBMCs or T cells enriched from blood (not recorded which). These receptors all stem from a young woman who had been exposed to COVID-19.

The CDR3 is CSASIVGDNQPQHF. The CDR3 nucleotides read TGCAGTGCTAGTATTGTAGGGGACAATCAGCCCCAGCATTTT. This chain connects TRBV20-1 to TRBJ1-5; TRBD1 is a possible D gene (5 bases). The CDR3 covers 14 residues. Looked up from germline, CDR1 is DFQATT and CDR2 is SNEGSKA (reference sequence). The V gene lost 3 bases and the J gene lost 3 bases, with 12 bases spanning the gap.

This sequence joins TRBV4-2 and TRBJ2-3; the match to TRBD2 covers 8 bases. CDR3 size: 16 residues. After removal of 0 bases from V and 2 bases from J, the junction contained 4 bases not matched to a gene. Germline CDR1 is LGHNA and CDR2 is YNFKEQ. The CDR3 coding sequence is TGTGCCAGCAGCCAAGAGGCGGGGGGCTACACAGATACGCAGTATTTT. Amino acid sequence: CASSQEAGGYTDTQYF.

The chain is built from TRBV28 and TRBJ1-1; D unclear. Germline assignment: CDR1 MDHEN and CDR2 SYDVKM. This CDR3 region has 14 residues. The germline V and J ends were trimmed by 8 bases and 1 base, with 14 bases remaining between them. CDR3 bases: TGTGCCAGCGGAGGGATGGTCGGGAACACTGAAGCTTTCTTT. Protein sequence: CASGGMVGNTEAFF.

This CDR3 is CASSSGQGAIYEQYF. CDR3 DNA sequence: TGTGCCAGCAGTTCGGGACAGGGAGCCATCTACGAGCAGTACTTC. The chain employs TRBV6-5 and TRBJ2-7, with 9 positions matching TRBD1. CDR1 is MNHEY and CDR2 is SVGAGI in the germline V gene. CDR3 length equals 15 residues. Trimming cost V 4 bases and J 3 bases; bases outside gene matches: 7.

The chain employs TRBV19 and TRBJ2-1, with TRBD2 matching over 13 bases. Germline values: CDR1 LNHDA, CDR2 SQIVND (reference sequence). The CDR3 runs to 15 residues. V trimming: 3 bases; J trimming: 12 bases; junction bases outside the gene matches: 8. The CDR3 sequence: CASSISGTSGKGQFF. CDR3 sequence (DNA): TGTGCCAGTAGTATTTCCGGGACTAGCGGGAAGGGGCAGTTCTTC.

This clone was observed a handful of times. J is TRBJ2-7 and V is TRBV5-4, with 11 bases fitting TRBD1. This CDR3 has 16 amino acids. The trim removed 0 bases at V and 2 bases at J, leaving 4 bases unmatched. Germline CDR1 and CDR2: SGHNT and YYREEE (reference sequence). For the CDR3, the DNA is TGTGCCAGCAGCTTGGCGGGACAGGGGGTTCCCTACGAGCAGTACTTC. The encoded protein is CASSLAGQGVPYEQYF.

This chain connects TRBV9 to TRBJ2-1; TRBD2 aligns across 12 bases. Germline V gives CDR1 SGDLS, CDR2 YYNGEE. V was pared by 1 base and J by 9 bases, with 8 bases of the junction left unmatched. The CDR3 is made up of 16 amino acids. CDR3 protein: CASSVSSGGEAVEQFF. The CDR3 DNA sequence: TGTGCCAGCAGCGTATCTAGCGGGGGGGAAGCGGTTGAGCAGTTCTTC.

V and J are TRBV5-1 and TRBJ2-7, with D perhaps TRBD1 (5 bases). The CDR3 covers 17 residues. Germline V gene lookup returns CDR1 SGHRS and CDR2 YFSETQ. V lost 0 bases and J 2 bases, leaving 18 bases between the germline ends. CDR3 nucleotides: TGCGCCAGCAGCTTGGAAGGTTTATTGCAGGGCGCCTACGAGCAGTACTTC. This translates into CASSLEGLLQGAYEQYF.

The rearrangement joins TRBV24-1 to TRBJ2-7, with 7 bases identical to TRBD1. CDR1 KGHDR and CDR2 SFDVKD come from the germline V gene. V lost 3 bases, J lost 3 bases, and 13 bases stayed unmatched. The CDR3 contains 17 residues. The CDR3 spells CATSDTGKGQSVYEQYF. CDR3 nucleotides: TGTGCCACCAGTGATACCGGGAAGGGACAGAGCGTCTACGAGCAGTACTTC.

The chain couples TRBV6-1 to TRBJ2-4; TRBD2 matches at 7 bases. Per germline, CDR1 MNHNS and CDR2 SASEGT. The CDR3 totals 19 residues. V trimming: 2 bases; J trimming: 1 base; junction bases outside the gene matches: 14. The CDR3 loop reads CASSERLASGSLAKNIQYF. CDR3 bases: TGTGCCAGCAGTGAAAGGTTGGCTAGCGGAAGTTTGGCCAAAAACATTCAGTACTTC.

The rearrangement uses TRBV28 and TRBJ1-2; D might be TRBD1 (6 bases). Trimming cost V 4 bases and J 5 bases, with 17 bases left between them. The CDR3 is 15 amino acids. Germline loops: CDR1 MDHEN, CDR2 SYDVKM. CDR3 coding DNA: TGTGCCAGCAGTTCCACTCTCGGGACACCGTATGGCTACACCTTC. It is translated as CASSSTLGTPYGYTF.

V usage is TRBV6-4 and J usage is TRBJ2-7, with 7 bases that match TRBD1. The length of the CDR3 is 16 residues. The V and J ends lost 2 bases and 3 bases, in that order; junction bases with no gene match: 10. Germline V gene lookup returns CDR1 MRHNA and CDR2 SNTAGT. CDR3: CASSDAKGARDYEQYF. The CDR3 DNA is TGTGCCAGCAGTGACGCGAAGGGGGCCCGAGACTACGAGCAGTACTTC.

This chain uses TRBV18 with TRBJ2-7, with no clear D. The CDR3 is 13 amino acids. Germline CDR1 is KGHSH and CDR2 is LQKENI. Trimming removed 2 bases from V and 3 bases from J, with 8 bases in between. In DNA form, the CDR3 reads TGTGCCAGCTCACCAATGGCAGTCTACGAGCAGTACTTC. It is translated as CASSPMAVYEQYF.

The rearrangement uses TRBV27 and TRBJ2-7, with 9 bases that match TRBD1. The J segment lost 4 bases and the V segment lost 6 bases, leaving 4 bases of the junction unmatched. Germline V lookup: CDR1 MNHEY, CDR2 SMNVEV (reference sequence). The CDR3 runs 13 residues. The CDR3 region is CASSRTGAYEQYF. The CDR3 coding sequence is TGTGCCAGCAGCAGGACAGGGGCTTACGAGCAGTACTTC.

The gene calls are TRBV19 and TRBJ1-2; 7 positions agree with TRBD1. The CDR3 is made up of 15 amino acids. The germline gives CDR1 LNHDA, CDR2 SQIVND (reference sequence). V was pared by 6 bases and J by 0 bases, with 7 bases of the junction left unmatched. CDR3 loop: CASRRTGKTNYGYTF. CDR3 nucleotide sequence: TGTGCCAGTAGGCGGACAGGAAAGACTAACTATGGCTACACCTTC.